This T cell receptor (beta chain) was identified in a study of CD8 T cells in ankylosing spondylitis. Libraries of TCR beta came from quantitative 5'-RACE with molecular barcodes. TCRdb re-called the 5' RACE reads with MiXCR, one entry per CDR3 protein. The sample records 300,000 to 350,000 distinct CDR3 sequences, 14% to 15% being singletons. With respect to this clonotype: Antigen unknown.

V was clipped by 4 bases and J by 8 bases; unmatched bases: 6. Germline CDR1 reads SGHTA; CDR2 reads FQGNSA. The CDR3 has 13 amino acids. Whole-study findings and limits: From matched ankylosing spondylitis synovial fluid, disease-linked clones were reportedly recovered at significantly enriched levels. Seemingly distinctive of ankylosing spondylitis blood was a TCR beta motif formed by eight highly homologous variants. CD8+ cells made up the disease-linked clones, which were relatively rare in peripheral blood.

This sequence originates from a male donor with ankylosing spondylitis or in good health (not recorded which). This chain connects TRBV7-2 to TRBJ2-3; 7 bases fit TRBD1. Sequenced input: blood, either unsorted or a sorted T cell fraction (not recorded which). CDR3 protein: CASSSQGVGTQYF. CDR3 DNA sequence: TGTGCCAGCAGCTCCCAGGGGGTGGGTACGCAGTATTTT.